These 2 T cell receptor beta chains were all obtained from the same sample, sequenced in a study of cytomegalovirus exposure and HLA in healthy donors. PCR was performed using 60 Vbeta and 13 Jbeta primers. Repertoires were generated with immunoSEQ multiplex PCR, while TCRdb's copy carries only in-frame clones and drops some. The sample has about 130,000 clones, 84% seen once; the top ten hold roughly 3%. Sequencing input: PBMCs. All receptors come from a woman in her late teens or twenties in good health and CMV-seropositive.

V and J are TRBV11-3 and TRBJ1-5; weak D call: TRBD1 (6 bases). V was cut by 8 bases and J by 2 bases, with 31 bases left in between. Germline V lookup: CDR1 SGHNT, CDR2 YENEEA. This CDR3 has 20 residues. CDR3 bases: TGTGCCAGCCCGTGGTACTCCGGGACAAGCCCCTTTGGGGGCAATCAGCCCCAGCATTTT. Residues: CASPWYSGTSPFGGNQPQHF.

The chain has TRBV13 and TRBJ2-1; perhaps TRBD1 as D (5 bases). The ends were cut back, 4 bases at V and 1 base at J, with 8 bases in the middle. CDR1 is PRHDT and CDR2 is FYEKMQ in the germline V gene (reference sequence). CDR3 size: 14 residues. This chain's CDR3 is CASSSQGSYNEQFF. Written as DNA, the CDR3 is TGTGCCAGCAGCTCGCAGGGATCCTACAATGAGCAGTTCTTC.